In its sample, the clone carrying this T cell receptor beta chain was seen once. Clones were read by immunoSEQ multiplex PCR, and TCRdb kept only the in-frame ones, dropping some. The data show around 67,000 clones, around 79% seen once. The data stem from a study of blood T cell repertoires in COVID-19. Study overall: There were acute and convalescent COVID-19 samples, and they came from the United States, Italy and Spain. From T cells, B-cell-depleted T cells, or PBMCs came the material, which was cDNA or gDNA.

The germline V gene has CDR1 SGHAT and CDR2 FQNNGV. With V trimmed by 5 bases and J by 7 bases, 11 bases remained unmatched. The CDR3 has 16 residues. The sequenced sample was peripheral blood. This receptor was obtained from a woman aged 65 to 85 with acute or convalescent COVID-19. This chain connects TRBV11-2 to TRBJ2-1; TRBD1 agrees at 10 bases. CDR3 sequence (DNA): TGTGCCAGCAGCCTAGCCGGGACAGGGGCTTGGAATGAGCAGTTCTTC. Its translation is CASSLAGTGAWNEQFF. Full variable domain (missing parts from reference TRBV11-2 and TRBJ2-1): EAGVAQSPRYKIIEKRQSVAFWCNPISGHATLYWYQQILGQGPKLLIQFQNNGVVDDSQLPKDRFSAERLKGVDSTLKIQPAKLEDSAVYLCASSLAGTGAWNEQFFGPGTRLTVL.